Sequencing of this T cell receptor (beta chain) was carried out in a study of blood T cell repertoires in COVID-19. Across the whole study: PBMCs, B-cell-depleted T cells, or T cells provided the cDNA or gDNA that made up the material.

The CDR3 runs 14 residues. CDR1 is SGHNT and CDR2 is YYREEE in the germline V gene (reference sequence). Trimming removed 0 bases at V and 2 bases at J, with 9 bases between. As originally analysed: Quantification of nucleated cells was approximated via reference gene primer amplification. TCRdb keeps only in-frame clones here, not all; method: immunoSEQ multiplex PCR. V, J and clone size reflect that table, while D and trimming were determined from the DNA. The sample has approximately 290,000 clones, roughly 91% seen once. This clonotype originated in a man younger than 45 with acute or convalescent COVID-19. The J gene is TRBJ2-7, the V gene TRBV5-4; D is ambiguous. What was sequenced was peripheral blood. The CDR3 coding sequence is TGTGCCAGCAGCTTGGAATTGCAGACCTACGAGCAGTACTTC. Translation gives CASSLELQTYEQYF.